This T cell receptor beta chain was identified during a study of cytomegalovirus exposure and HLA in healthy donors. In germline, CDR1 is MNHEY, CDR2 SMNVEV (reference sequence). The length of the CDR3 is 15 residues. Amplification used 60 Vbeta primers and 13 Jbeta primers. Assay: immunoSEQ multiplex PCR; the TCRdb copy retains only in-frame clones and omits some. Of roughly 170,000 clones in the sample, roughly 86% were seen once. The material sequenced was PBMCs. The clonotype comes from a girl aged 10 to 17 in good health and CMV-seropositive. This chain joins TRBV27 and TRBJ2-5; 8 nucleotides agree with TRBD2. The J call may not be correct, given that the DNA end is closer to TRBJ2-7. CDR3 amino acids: CASSPRGRKHYEQYF. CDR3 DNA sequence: TGTGCCAGCAGTCCCCGCGGGAGGAAACACTACGAGCAGTACTTC.